These 15 T cell receptor beta chains originate from one sample sequenced in a study of CD8 T cells in Susac syndrome. RNA was extracted with the RNeasy kit, and a quantity of roughly 0.5 to 1 ug was reverse transcribed using random hexamers. Each CDR3 protein is one row after TCRdb ran MiXCR on the immunoSEQ multiplex PCR reads. The profile shows more than 100,000 distinct CDR3 sequences, about 95% of them singletons. The sequencing sample was made of CD8+ T cells from PBMCs. The receptors here all came from a human donor with Susac syndrome.

This clonotype has only a few counts. V is TRBV4-2 and J is TRBJ2-1, with no clear D. The V end lost 2 bases, the J end lost 0 bases, and 11 bases lay between the germline ends. The germline V gene encodes CDR1 LGHNA and CDR2 YNFKEQ. The CDR3 spans 16 residues. Here the CDR3 DNA reads TGTGCCAGCAGCCAAAGACTCATGAGCTCCTACAATGAGCAGTTCTTC. Protein product: CASSQRLMSSYNEQFF.

This rearrangement joins TRBV13 to TRBJ2-5; the D is unclear. The CDR3 has 12 amino acids. Per the germline V gene, CDR1 is PRHDT and CDR2 is FYEKMQ (reference sequence). The ends were cut back, 1 base at V and 5 bases at J, with 5 bases in the middle. CDR3 residues: CASSLVRETQYF. The CDR3 DNA sequence: TGTGCCAGCAGCTTAGTTCGCGAGACCCAGTACTTC.

The rearrangement uses TRBV7-2 and TRBJ2-5, with 9 bases identical to TRBD2. The CDR3 has 16 residues. J lost 5 bases, V lost 5 bases, and 12 bases had no gene match. Germline CDR1 reads SGHTA; CDR2 reads FQGNSA. CDR3 nucleotide sequence: TGTGCCAGCAGCCCCCGGGGCGGGGGGGAGGCGGAGACCCAGTACTTC. Its translation: CASSPRGGGEAETQYF.

V is TRBV20-1 and J is TRBJ2-7; D remains ambiguous. The CDR3 spans 12 residues. V was pared by 2 bases and J by 4 bases, with 9 bases between. Germline lookup yields CDR1 DFQATT and CDR2 SNEGSKA (reference sequence). The CDR3 here is CSARLGLYEQYF. The CDR3 nucleotides are TGCAGTGCTAGATTGGGATTATACGAGCAGTACTTC.

The genes are TRBV11-2 and TRBJ1-1; the D is unclear. This CDR3 comprises 13 residues. V dropped 1 base and J dropped 8 bases, with 11 bases sitting between them. Germline lookup yields CDR1 SGHAT and CDR2 FQNNGV. The CDR3 DNA reads as TGTGCCAGCAGCTTAGTTCTCCGAGCAGAAGCTTTCTTT. This sequence encodes CASSLVLRAEAFF.

V usage is TRBV6-2 or TRBV6-3 and J usage is TRBJ2-3; maybe TRBD1 (6 bases). The CDR3 sequence is 15 residues long. The V end was cut by 1 base, the J end by 3 bases, with 11 bases between. Germline V gene data show CDR1 as MNHEY and CDR2 as SVGEGT. This CDR3 is CASSYFLTGTDTQYF. The CDR3 DNA follows: TGTGCCAGCAGTTACTTCTTGACAGGAACAGATACGCAGTATTTT.

The genes are TRBV4-1 and TRBJ2-1, with D uncertain. The CDR3 sequence is 12 residues long. V lost 1 base and J 4 bases, leaving 2 bases between the germline ends. The V gene's germline CDR1 is MGHRA and CDR2 YSYEKL. The CDR3 sequence is CASSQGYNEQFF. CDR3 nucleotide sequence: TGCGCCAGCAGCCAAGGGTACAATGAGCAGTTCTTC.

This chain joins TRBV27 and TRBJ2-2, with D possibly being TRBD1 (5 bases). The germline V gene has CDR1 MNHEY and CDR2 SMNVEV (reference sequence). The CDR3 spans 15 residues. V lost 5 bases and J lost 4, with 14 bases in between. As DNA, the CDR3 is TGTGCCAGCAGTCCCTACCGACAGAGCACCGGGGAGCTGTTTTTT. The encoded protein is CASSPYRQSTGELFF.

CDR3 in DNA: TGTGCCAGTAGTATAGACCCGAACACTGAAGCTTTCTTT. Translating gives CASSIDPNTEAFF. The chain links TRBV19 to TRBJ1-1; D remains ambiguous. CDR3 length: 13 residues. The germline V gene encodes CDR1 LNHDA and CDR2 SQIVND (reference sequence). V was cut by 0 bases and J by 1 base, with 3 bases left in between.

The CDR3 loop is CSVEGYRETYGYTF. CDR3 DNA sequence: TGCAGCGTTGAAGGTTACAGAGAGACCTATGGCTACACCTTC. V is TRBV29-1 and J is TRBJ1-2; D gene uncertain. This CDR3 region has 14 residues. V lost 1 base and J lost 4, with 13 bases in between. Germline-derived CDR1 and CDR2 are SQVTM and ANQGSEA.

This chain links TRBV3-1 with TRBJ2-7; D is perhaps TRBD1 or TRBD2 (5 bases each). Germline V gene data show CDR1 as LGHDT and CDR2 as YNNKEL (reference sequence). This CDR3 has 12 amino acids. Trimming left V 2 bases short and J 11 bases short, with 13 bases between. CDR3 sequence (DNA): TGTGCCAGCAGCCAAACCGGGACGGATAAGTACTTC. This encodes CASSQTGTDKYF.

This sequence joins TRBV19 and TRBJ1-1, with D unresolved. The CDR3 has 13 amino acids. The V and J ends lost 5 bases and 3 bases respectively, with 10 bases between them. The germline V gene encodes CDR1 LNHDA and CDR2 SQIVND (reference sequence). For the CDR3, the DNA is TGTGCCAGTAGTGCGGACGGGGACACTGAAGCTTTCTTT. Encoded protein: CASSADGDTEAFF.

The chain links TRBV3-1 to TRBJ2-3, with 7 positions matching TRBD1. The CDR3 runs to 16 residues. Per germline, CDR1 LGHDT and CDR2 YNNKEL (reference sequence). Trimming removed 2 bases from V and 2 bases from J; junction bases left unmatched: 7. CDR3: CASSQTAGGFTDTQYF. The DNA for the CDR3 is TGTGCCAGCAGCCAAACGGCAGGGGGTTTCACAGATACGCAGTATTTT.

The V gene is TRBV11-2, the J gene TRBJ2-3, with D hard to call. Trimming took 0 bases from V and 2 from J, leaving 9 bases between them. The CDR3 totals 15 residues. The germline CDR1 and CDR2 sequences are SGHAT and FQNNGV. The CDR3 loop reads CASSLEVRTTDTQYF. CDR3 in DNA: TGTGCCAGCAGCTTAGAGGTCAGGACCACAGATACGCAGTATTTT.

The rearrangement joins TRBV9 to TRBJ2-7; D not resolved. Germline V lookup: CDR1 SGDLS, CDR2 YYNGEE. CDR3 length: 13 amino acids. The V end lost 0 bases, the J end lost 4 bases, and 8 bases lay between the germline ends. This CDR3 is CASSVATSYEQYF. The CDR3 DNA sequence: TGTGCCAGCAGCGTAGCTACGTCTTACGAGCAGTACTTC.